The 12 T cell receptor beta chains listed next were all sequenced from one sample in a study of T-cell memory formation after mild COVID-19. TCRdb passed the 5' RACE reads through MiXCR, listing each CDR3 protein once. Found here are under 550,000 distinct CDR3 sequences, around 17% of them singletons; the top ten hold around a fifth. The material sequenced was PBMCs or a T cell subset sorted from them (not recorded which). These receptors all come from a man aged 18 to 29 who had mild COVID-19 (a few samples of this study predate the infection). Cell type and time point are not known.

This sequence joins TRBV7-3 and TRBJ2-1; D call uncertain. In germline, CDR1 is SGHTA, CDR2 FQGTGA. V was cut by 5 bases and J by 8 bases, with 13 bases left in between. The CDR3 consists of 13 residues. CDR3 nucleotides: TGTGCCAGCAGCCCCCGGATAGGCCATGAGCAGTTCTTC. This sequence encodes CASSPRIGHEQFF.

The V gene is TRBV6-2 or TRBV6-3, the J gene TRBJ1-2; D possibly corresponds to TRBD1 (6 bases). The CDR3 spans 14 residues. Germline loops: CDR1 MNHEY, CDR2 SVGEGT. The V and J ends lost 6 bases and 4 bases respectively, with 15 bases between them. For the CDR3, the DNA is TGTGCCAGCAGCACCAAGGGACACTTCTATGGCTACACCTTC. Its protein product is CASSTKGHFYGYTF.

This clonotype was observed a few times. J is TRBJ2-1 and V is TRBV20-1, with TRBD2 matching 11 bases. The CDR3 runs to 17 residues. V lost 3 bases to trimming and J lost 0 bases; unmatched junction nucleotides: 7. Germline values: CDR1 DFQATT, CDR2 SNEGSKA (reference sequence). CDR3 amino acids: CSASPRLAGPSYNEQFF. CDR3 bases: TGCAGTGCTAGCCCCAGACTAGCGGGGCCCTCCTACAATGAGCAGTTCTTC.

This clonotype was observed a handful of times. DNA of the CDR3: TGTGCCAGTTGTACCTGGGGGGTCGACACTGAAGCTTTCTTT. It encodes CASCTWGVDTEAFF. This sequence joins TRBV12-3 or TRBV12-4 and TRBJ1-1; TRBD1 is a possible D gene (5 bases). This CDR3 comprises 14 residues. Trimming stripped 9 bases from V and 3 bases from J, with 17 bases between.

V usage is TRBV12-3 or TRBV12-4 and J usage is TRBJ2-5; 11 nucleotides line up with TRBD2. V shed 5 bases and J 3 bases; nucleotides not matched to a gene: 2. This CDR3 is built from 14 residues. CDR3 DNA sequence: TGTGCCAGCAGTATGACTAGCGGGGAAGAGACCCAGTACTTC. Translating it yields CASSMTSGEETQYF.

This clonotype was observed a few times. The DNA for the CDR3 is TGCGCCAGCAGCCAGAGCGACGGCCACTCTGGAAACACCATATATTTT. Amino acid sequence: CASSQSDGHSGNTIYF. The chain recombines TRBV4-3 with TRBJ1-3; D uncertain. Trimming pared 3 bases from V and 0 bases from J, leaving 12 bases between. Per the germline V gene, CDR1 is LGHNA and CDR2 is YSLEER. This CDR3 spans 16 amino acids.

V and J are TRBV6-5 and TRBJ1-2, with a possible D match to TRBD1 (5 bases). The CDR3 has 17 amino acids. Germline CDR1 and CDR2: MNHEY and SVGAGI. The ends were cut back, 5 bases at V and 0 bases at J, with 19 bases in the middle. DNA for the CDR3: TGTGCCAGCAGTCCTTCGACAGAGCTTCATTCTAACTATGGCTACACCTTC. It is translated as CASSPSTELHSNYGYTF.

This clonotype has more than one count but fewer than ten. The rearrangement links TRBV6-2 or TRBV6-3 to TRBJ2-1; D remains unclear. The ends were cut back, 6 bases at V and 5 bases at J, with 8 bases in the middle. Germline CDR1 reads MNHEY; CDR2 reads SVGEGT. The length of the CDR3 is 12 residues. The CDR3 nucleotides read TGTGCCAGCAGCGAGGATGACAATGAGCAGTTCTTC. Protein product: CASSEDDNEQFF.

This chain joins TRBV9 and TRBJ2-1, with 9 nucleotides matching TRBD2. The CDR3 length is 15 residues. In germline, CDR1 is SGDLS, CDR2 YYNGEE. Trimming at V came to 4 bases and at J to 5 bases, leaving 7 bases not matched to a gene. This chain's CDR3 is CASSSEASGNNEQFF. As DNA, the CDR3 is TGTGCCAGCAGCTCAGAGGCTAGCGGGAACAATGAGCAGTTCTTC.

This clonotype has a handful of counts. This sequence joins TRBV10-3 and TRBJ2-7; 9 bases align to TRBD1. V dropped 6 bases and J dropped 6; count of bases not matched to a gene: 12. The germline gives CDR1 ENHRY, CDR2 SYGVKD. The CDR3 covers 15 residues. The CDR3 reads CAISKFGQGKAEQYF. Written as DNA, the CDR3 is TGTGCCATCAGCAAATTTGGACAGGGGAAGGCCGAGCAGTACTTC.

V usage is TRBV18 and J usage is TRBJ2-3; D unclear. Trimming left V 3 bases short and J 3 bases short, with 10 bases between. Germline V gives CDR1 KGHSH, CDR2 LQKENI. The CDR3 has 14 residues. The DNA of the CDR3 is TGTGCCAGCTCACCCAACGGCAGGACAGATACGCAGTATTTT. It is translated as CASSPNGRTDTQYF. Full variable domain (outside the CDR3, taken from reference TRBV18 and TRBJ2-3): NAGVMQNPRHLVRRRGQEARLRCSPMKGHSHVYWYRQLPEEGLKFMVYLQKENIIDESGMPKERFSAEFPKEGPSILRIQQVVRGDSAAYFCASSPNGRTDTQYFGPGTRLTVL.

In its sample, this clonotype was seen a few times. CDR3 sequence reads: CASSYSDRISYEQYV. CDR3 DNA: TGTGCCAGCAGTTACTCGGACAGGATTTCCTACGAGCAGTACGTC. This rearrangement joins TRBV6-2 or TRBV6-3 to TRBJ2-7; 7 bases fit TRBD1. Germline trimming cut 0 bases from V and 1 base from J; bases unmatched to any gene: 3. The germline V gene encodes CDR1 MNHEY and CDR2 SVGEGT. This CDR3 contains 15 residues.